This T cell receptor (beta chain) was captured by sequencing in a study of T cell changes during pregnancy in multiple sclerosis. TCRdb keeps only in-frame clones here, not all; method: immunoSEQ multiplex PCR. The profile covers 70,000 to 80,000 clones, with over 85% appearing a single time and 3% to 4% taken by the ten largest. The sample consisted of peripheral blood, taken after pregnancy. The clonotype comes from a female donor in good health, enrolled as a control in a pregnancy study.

The CDR3: CASREGLAGGPNTGELFF. The CDR3 DNA reads as TGTGCCAGCAGAGAGGGACTAGCGGGGGGACCGAACACCGGGGAGCTGTTTTTT. The chain employs TRBV27 and TRBJ2-2; 15 nucleotides match TRBD2. The V segment lost 6 bases and the J segment 0 bases; nucleotides outside the gene matches: 5. The germline V gene encodes CDR1 MNHEY and CDR2 SMNVEV (reference sequence). The CDR3 runs 18 residues.